Listed below are T cell receptor beta chains from one sample, sequenced in a study of T cell repertoires in cytomegalovirus infection. TCRdb called the reads again in MiXCR, with one record for every CDR3 protein. The sample includes fewer than 200,000 distinct CDR3 sequences, more than 9% seen only once; the top ten take about 5%. Sequences were obtained from PBMCs. The receptors here all came from a human donor in good health (CMV status not recorded). Some clones in this sample may be carry-over from other donors' samples. Both conserved end residues are part of each CDR3. A D gene is named only where the DNA matches it firmly. Expanded clones get a size class; other rows say once, few or many, or leave the size out.

j_gene: TRBJ2-6
v_gene: TRBV7-2
abundance: many
d_gene: .
CDR3nt: TGTGCCAGCAGCTTAAGAGGGCCTGGGGCCAACGTCCTGACTTTC
CDR3aa: CASSLRGPGANVLTF

j_gene: TRBJ2-3
v_gene: TRBV11-2
abundance: many
d_gene: .
CDR3nt: TGTGCCAGCAGCCCCGTAGGCGGACCAGATACGCAGTATTTT
CDR3aa: CASSPVGGPDTQYF

j_gene: TRBJ2-2
v_gene: TRBV5-1
abundance: .
d_gene: .
CDR3nt: TGCGCCAGCAGCTTGGGAGCCGGGGGTTCGAACACCGGGGAGCTGTTTTTT
CDR3aa: CASSLGAGGSNTGELFF

j_gene: TRBJ2-7
v_gene: TRBV2
abundance: many
d_gene: .
CDR3nt: TGTGCCAGCAGACAAACCGGGACTGGATACTACGAGCAGTACTTC
CDR3aa: CASRQTGTGYYEQYF

j_gene: TRBJ1-2
v_gene: TRBV7-2
abundance: many
d_gene: .
CDR3nt: TGTGCCAGCAGCTTAGGCTCAACAGCTAACTATGGCTACACCTTC
CDR3aa: CASSLGSTANYGYTF

j_gene: TRBJ1-1
v_gene: TRBV29-1
abundance: .
d_gene: .
CDR3nt: TGCAGCGTTCTGGACAGATCCGCCGCGACTGAAGCTTTCTTT
CDR3aa: CSVLDRSAATEAFF

j_gene: TRBJ2-3
v_gene: TRBV6-2/TRBV6-3
abundance: many
d_gene: .
CDR3nt: TGTGCCAGCAGTGAACTAGGTCGGAGCACAGATACGCAGTATTTT
CDR3aa: CASSELGRSTDTQYF

j_gene: TRBJ2-5
v_gene: TRBV9
abundance: few
d_gene: .
CDR3nt: TGTGCCAGCAGCGTAGCTGGCGGGCGCCAAGAGACCCAGTACTTC
CDR3aa: CASSVAGGRQETQYF

j_gene: TRBJ1-6
v_gene: TRBV25-1
abundance: few
d_gene: .
CDR3nt: TGTGCCACCTCAAGACAGGATTCACCCCTCCACTTT
CDR3aa: CATSRQDSPLHF

j_gene: TRBJ1-5
v_gene: TRBV20-1
abundance: many
d_gene: .
CDR3nt: TGCAGTGCACTGGACAGTTTAAATCAGCCCCAGCATTTT
CDR3aa: CSALDSLNQPQHF

j_gene: TRBJ2-5
v_gene: TRBV6-1
abundance: many
d_gene: .
CDR3nt: TGTGCCAGCCGCCGGGACCCCATAAGGGAGACCCAGTACTTC
CDR3aa: CASRRDPIRETQYF

j_gene: TRBJ1-6
v_gene: TRBV28
abundance: .
d_gene: .
CDR3nt: TGTGCCAGCAGAGGGGGGACCGAAGATAATTCACCCCTCCACTTT
CDR3aa: CASRGGTEDNSPLHF

j_gene: TRBJ2-7
v_gene: TRBV7-8
abundance: many
d_gene: TRBD1
CDR3nt: TGTGCCAGCAGCCCGCCCGGGACAGGGGGCTCTGAGCAGTACTTC
CDR3aa: CASSPPGTGGSEQYF

j_gene: TRBJ2-3
v_gene: TRBV7-6
abundance: .
d_gene: TRBD2
CDR3nt: TGTGCCAGCAGTTCCTCTAGCGGGGGCGGTAAAGATACGCAGTATTTT
CDR3aa: CASSSSSGGGKDTQYF

j_gene: TRBJ1-1
v_gene: TRBV7-2
abundance: few
d_gene: .
CDR3nt: TGTGCCAGCAGCTTAAACGGGAAGAACACTGAAGCTTTCTTT
CDR3aa: CASSLNGKNTEAFF

j_gene: TRBJ1-5
v_gene: TRBV2
abundance: few
d_gene: TRBD1
CDR3nt: TGTGCCAGCAGTGAAGCCGTCCCGGGACAGGCCCTCGGAAATCAGCCCCAGCATTTT
CDR3aa: CASSEAVPGQALGNQPQHF